A selection of T cell receptor beta chains follows, all from one sample in a study of blood T cell repertoires in COVID-19. The repertoire was sequenced with immunoSEQ multiplex PCR; TCRdb's copy has only in-frame clones and lacks some. The profile shows roughly 250,000 clones, around 80% of them singletons. Sequenced input: peripheral blood. The receptors originated from a woman aged 40 to 50 with active or convalescent COVID-19. CDR3s include the opening cysteine and the closing phenylalanine or tryptophan. The order of the fields is CDR3 length, V gene, D gene, J gene, clone size, CDR3 DNA, CDR3 protein. D genes are given only for firm matches. Only some rows state a clone size, as once, few, many or a class for expanded clones.

cdr3_length: 14
v_call: TRBV28
d_call: TRBD1
j_call: TRBJ2-7
clone_size: -
cdr3_nt: TGTGCCAGCAGTTTGGGACAGGCAGACTACGAGCAGTACTTC
cdr3_aa: CASSLGQADYEQYF

cdr3_length: 14
v_call: TRBV10-2
d_call: -
j_call: TRBJ2-3
clone_size: few
cdr3_nt: TGCGCCAGCAGTGGAGGCGTAGTGACAGATACGCAGTATTTT
cdr3_aa: CASSGGVVTDTQYF

cdr3_length: 12
v_call: TRBV28
d_call: -
j_call: TRBJ1-5
clone_size: -
cdr3_nt: TGTGCCAGCTCCTTCGAGCATCAGCCCCAGCATTTT
cdr3_aa: CASSFEHQPQHF

cdr3_length: 16
v_call: TRBV19
d_call: TRBD1
j_call: TRBJ2-6
clone_size: -
cdr3_nt: TGTGCCGGACACAGGGGCCCTGTTTCTGGGGCCAACGTCCTGACTTTC
cdr3_aa: CAGHRGPVSGANVLTF

cdr3_length: 15
v_call: TRBV5-1
d_call: TRBD1
j_call: TRBJ1-6
clone_size: -
cdr3_nt: TGCGCCAGCAGCTTGGAGGGACAGGGTAGTTCACCCCTCCACTTT
cdr3_aa: CASSLEGQGSSPLHF

cdr3_length: 15
v_call: TRBV5-1
d_call: -
j_call: TRBJ1-2
clone_size: -
cdr3_nt: TGCGCCAGCAGCTTGGTGGGGGCAACTAACTATGGCTACACCTTC
cdr3_aa: CASSLVGATNYGYTF

cdr3_length: 19
v_call: TRBV5-1
d_call: TRBD1
j_call: TRBJ2-6
clone_size: once
cdr3_nt: TGCGCCAGCAGCAGTCGACCGGGACAGGGGGCTACAGGGGCCAACGTCCTGACTTTC
cdr3_aa: CASSSRPGQGATGANVLTF

cdr3_length: 14
v_call: TRBV6-5
d_call: TRBD2
j_call: TRBJ2-5
clone_size: -
cdr3_nt: TGTGCCAGCAGGAGGACTAGCGGGGTGGGGACCCAGTACTTC
cdr3_aa: CASRRTSGVGTQYF

cdr3_length: 15
v_call: TRBV5-6
d_call: TRBD1
j_call: TRBJ1-6
clone_size: -
cdr3_nt: TGTGCCAGCAGCCCTGAGGGACAGAGGAATTCACCCCTCCACTTT
cdr3_aa: CASSPEGQRNSPLHF

cdr3_length: 14
v_call: TRBV19
d_call: -
j_call: TRBJ2-2
clone_size: -
cdr3_nt: TGTGCCAGTAGTATCACAGTGGGCACCGGGGAGCTGTTTTTT
cdr3_aa: CASSITVGTGELFF

cdr3_length: 13
v_call: TRBV11-1
d_call: -
j_call: TRBJ1-6
clone_size: -
cdr3_nt: TGTGCCAGCAGCTTCCGCGAGGATTCACCCCTCCACTTT
cdr3_aa: CASSFREDSPLHF

cdr3_length: 16
v_call: TRBV13
d_call: -
j_call: TRBJ2-7
clone_size: -
cdr3_nt: TGTGCCAGCAGCTTAGGCGAGGCCGGTTTAGCCTACGAGCAGTACTTC
cdr3_aa: CASSLGEAGLAYEQYF

cdr3_length: 14
v_call: TRBV28
d_call: -
j_call: TRBJ1-4
clone_size: -
cdr3_nt: TGTGCCAGCAGTTCAGGATCTACTAATGAAAAACTGTTTTTT
cdr3_aa: CASSSGSTNEKLFF

cdr3_length: 13
v_call: TRBV12-3/TRBV12-4
d_call: TRBD1
j_call: TRBJ1-2
clone_size: -
cdr3_nt: TGTGCCAGCAGTATCGCCGGGACAGGGCACGACACCTTC
cdr3_aa: CASSIAGTGHDTF

cdr3_length: 16
v_call: TRBV7-2
d_call: TRBD1
j_call: TRBJ1-6
clone_size: -
cdr3_nt: TGTGCCAGCAGTATAACAGGGGTGGCCTATAATTCACCCCTCCACTTT
cdr3_aa: CASSITGVAYNSPLHF

cdr3_length: 14
v_call: TRBV13
d_call: TRBD1
j_call: TRBJ1-2
clone_size: -
cdr3_nt: TGTGCCAGCAGCGCCGGGACAGCTAACTATGGCTACACCTTC
cdr3_aa: CASSAGTANYGYTF

cdr3_length: 14
v_call: TRBV3-1/TRBV3-2
d_call: -
j_call: TRBJ2-2
clone_size: -
cdr3_nt: TGTGCCAGCAGCCAAAGGGGTTTCGCCGGGGAGCTGTTTTTT
cdr3_aa: CASSQRGFAGELFF

cdr3_length: 15
v_call: TRBV4-2
d_call: TRBD2
j_call: TRBJ2-5
clone_size: once
cdr3_nt: TGTGCCAGCAGCCGAACCGGGACTAGCGATGAGACCCAGTACTTC
cdr3_aa: CASSRTGTSDETQYF

cdr3_length: 13
v_call: TRBV5-1
d_call: -
j_call: TRBJ2-5
clone_size: -
cdr3_nt: TGCGCCAGCAGCTCCAGGGGATGGGAGACCCAGTACTTC
cdr3_aa: CASSSRGWETQYF

cdr3_length: 14
v_call: TRBV5-1
d_call: TRBD1
j_call: TRBJ1-1
clone_size: -
cdr3_nt: TGCGCCAGCAGCTGGGGTCCAGGGGGAGGTGAAGCTTTCTTT
cdr3_aa: CASSWGPGGGEAFF

cdr3_length: 13
v_call: TRBV5-1
d_call: TRBD1
j_call: TRBJ1-2
clone_size: many
cdr3_nt: TGCGCCAGCAGCTCTGCCGGACAGGGTAAAACGGCCTTC
cdr3_aa: CASSSAGQGKTAF

cdr3_length: 15
v_call: TRBV27
d_call: -
j_call: TRBJ2-3
clone_size: -
cdr3_nt: TGTGCCAGCACCCTTTTCGGGGGGCGCACAGATACGCAGTATTTT
cdr3_aa: CASTLFGGRTDTQYF

cdr3_length: 13
v_call: TRBV10-3
d_call: -
j_call: TRBJ2-1
clone_size: -
cdr3_nt: TGTGCCATCGGAGAGAGGACAGACAATGAGCAGTTCTTC
cdr3_aa: CAIGERTDNEQFF

cdr3_length: 12
v_call: TRBV30
d_call: TRBD1
j_call: TRBJ1-1
clone_size: -
cdr3_nt: TGTGCCTGGAGCCAGACAGGGGGCGAAGCTTTCTTT
cdr3_aa: CAWSQTGGEAFF

cdr3_length: 13
v_call: TRBV7-2
d_call: -
j_call: TRBJ1-2
clone_size: -
cdr3_nt: TGTGCCAGCAGCTTTCAGGGGTTCTATGGCTACACCTTC
cdr3_aa: CASSFQGFYGYTF

cdr3_length: 16
v_call: TRBV29-1
d_call: -
j_call: TRBJ1-3
clone_size: -
cdr3_nt: TGCAGCGCCGTTTTCGGGGGTGCATTCTCTGGAAACACCATATATTTT
cdr3_aa: CSAVFGGAFSGNTIYF

cdr3_length: 14
v_call: TRBV2
d_call: TRBD1
j_call: TRBJ1-2
clone_size: -
cdr3_nt: TGTGCCAGCAGTGGAACAGGGGTATGGGATGGCTACACCTTC
cdr3_aa: CASSGTGVWDGYTF

cdr3_length: 14
v_call: TRBV7-9
d_call: -
j_call: TRBJ2-7
clone_size: -
cdr3_nt: TGTGCCAGCAGCCCGCCCGAGGGCTTCTACGAGCAGTACTTC
cdr3_aa: CASSPPEGFYEQYF

cdr3_length: 13
v_call: TRBV2
d_call: -
j_call: TRBJ1-6
clone_size: -
cdr3_nt: TGTGCCACGGTGGCTGAGGTTAATTCACCCCTCCACTTT
cdr3_aa: CATVAEVNSPLHF

cdr3_length: 15
v_call: TRBV28
d_call: TRBD2
j_call: TRBJ2-1
clone_size: -
cdr3_nt: TGTGCCAGCAGTTTTATGGGGGGGGTAGGCAATGAGCAGTTCTTC
cdr3_aa: CASSFMGGVGNEQFF

cdr3_length: 15
v_call: TRBV5-1
d_call: -
j_call: TRBJ2-3
clone_size: -
cdr3_nt: TGCGCCAGCAGCCCCTTAACGCGAGGCACAGATACGCAGTATTTT
cdr3_aa: CASSPLTRGTDTQYF

cdr3_length: 15
v_call: TRBV5-1
d_call: TRBD2
j_call: TRBJ2-2
clone_size: once
cdr3_nt: TGCGCCAGCAGCGCTGGACTAGCGGACACCGGGGAGCTGTTTTTT
cdr3_aa: CASSAGLADTGELFF

cdr3_length: 13
v_call: TRBV29-1
d_call: TRBD1
j_call: TRBJ2-7
clone_size: -
cdr3_nt: TGCAGCGTCCGGGACAGGGCTTTCCGGGAGCAGTACTTC
cdr3_aa: CSVRDRAFREQYF

cdr3_length: 13
v_call: TRBV29-1
d_call: TRBD1
j_call: TRBJ1-5
clone_size: -
cdr3_nt: TGCAGCGTCCGCGCAGGGGGCGATCAGCCCCAGCATTTT
cdr3_aa: CSVRAGGDQPQHF

cdr3_length: 15
v_call: TRBV3-1/TRBV3-2
d_call: -
j_call: TRBJ1-1
clone_size: -
cdr3_nt: TGTGCCAGCAGGTCGTCGTTCGTGACGGGAACTGAAGCTTTCTTT
cdr3_aa: CASRSSFVTGTEAFF

cdr3_length: 14
v_call: TRBV6-1
d_call: -
j_call: TRBJ2-1
clone_size: -
cdr3_nt: TGTGCCAGCAGTGAAGCGCTTCGAGGAAAGGAGCAGTTCTTC
cdr3_aa: CASSEALRGKEQFF

cdr3_length: 15
v_call: TRBV2
d_call: TRBD1
j_call: TRBJ1-4
clone_size: -
cdr3_nt: TGTGCCAGCAGCCATGGGACAGGGAGGAATGAAAAACTGTTTTTT
cdr3_aa: CASSHGTGRNEKLFF

cdr3_length: 13
v_call: TRBV4-1
d_call: -
j_call: TRBJ2-6
clone_size: -
cdr3_nt: TGCGCCAGCAGGGGCCCTGGGGCCAACGTCCTGACTTTC
cdr3_aa: CASRGPGANVLTF

cdr3_length: 17
v_call: TRBV10-1
d_call: -
j_call: TRBJ2-7
clone_size: -
cdr3_nt: TGCGCCAGCAGTTCAGTAGTCCAGGGGCAAAGACCCTACGAGCAGTACTTC
cdr3_aa: CASSSVVQGQRPYEQYF

cdr3_length: 14
v_call: TRBV29-1
d_call: TRBD1
j_call: TRBJ1-3
clone_size: -
cdr3_nt: TGCAGCGTTGCCCGGGACAGGGCTGGAAACACCATATATTTT
cdr3_aa: CSVARDRAGNTIYF

cdr3_length: 14
v_call: TRBV6-5
d_call: TRBD1
j_call: TRBJ1-2
clone_size: -
cdr3_nt: TGTGCCAGCAGGGACAGGGCTACTAACTATGGCTACACCTTC
cdr3_aa: CASRDRATNYGYTF

cdr3_length: 15
v_call: TRBV10-3
d_call: -
j_call: TRBJ1-2
clone_size: -
cdr3_nt: TGTGCCATCAGTGAGCGGAACAACCCCGCGGGTGGCTACACCTTC
cdr3_aa: CAISERNNPAGGYTF

cdr3_length: 14
v_call: TRBV27
d_call: TRBD2
j_call: TRBJ2-5
clone_size: -
cdr3_nt: TGTGCCAGCAGTTTGGTAGCGGGGGCTCGGACCCAGTACTTC
cdr3_aa: CASSLVAGARTQYF

cdr3_length: 13
v_call: TRBV6-5
d_call: -
j_call: TRBJ2-5
clone_size: -
cdr3_nt: TGTGCCAGCAGCTTTACACATGGCGAGACCCAGTACTTC
cdr3_aa: CASSFTHGETQYF

cdr3_length: 13
v_call: TRBV9
d_call: -
j_call: TRBJ1-2
clone_size: -
cdr3_nt: TGTGCCAGCAGCGGGAGTCCCCCGTACGGCTACACCTTC
cdr3_aa: CASSGSPPYGYTF

cdr3_length: 14
v_call: TRBV10-3
d_call: -
j_call: TRBJ2-2
clone_size: once
cdr3_nt: TGTGCCATCAGTGAGATTCCTAGTGACGGGGAGCTGTTTTTT
cdr3_aa: CAISEIPSDGELFF

cdr3_length: 15
v_call: TRBV19
d_call: -
j_call: TRBJ1-6
clone_size: -
cdr3_nt: TGTGCCAGTAGTTACGTCAGCTCCTATAATTCACCCCTCCACTTT
cdr3_aa: CASSYVSSYNSPLHF

cdr3_length: 14
v_call: TRBV6-4
d_call: TRBD1
j_call: TRBJ2-1
clone_size: -
cdr3_nt: TGTGCCAGCAGTGTGGAGACAGGGTACCATGAGCAGTTCTTC
cdr3_aa: CASSVETGYHEQFF

cdr3_length: 11
v_call: TRBV10-1
d_call: -
j_call: TRBJ1-4
clone_size: -
cdr3_nt: TGCGCCAGCCCACCCGGGGAAAAACTGTTTTTT
cdr3_aa: CASPPGEKLFF

cdr3_length: 13
v_call: TRBV28
d_call: TRBD1
j_call: TRBJ1-2
clone_size: -
cdr3_nt: TGTGCCAGCAGTGCACCGGGACAGATCGGCTACACCTTC
cdr3_aa: CASSAPGQIGYTF

cdr3_length: 15
v_call: TRBV10-3
d_call: -
j_call: TRBJ1-3
clone_size: few
cdr3_nt: TGTGCCATCAGTGAATACCGGGGCTCTGGAAACACCATATATTTT
cdr3_aa: CAISEYRGSGNTIYF

cdr3_length: 13
v_call: TRBV2
d_call: TRBD1
j_call: TRBJ1-2
clone_size: once
cdr3_nt: TGTGCCAGCAGTGCCGACAGGGGATATGGCTACACCTTC
cdr3_aa: CASSADRGYGYTF

cdr3_length: 16
v_call: TRBV7-8
d_call: TRBD2
j_call: TRBJ2-3
clone_size: -
cdr3_nt: TGTGCCAGCAGCTTAGTAGCGGGGGGGAGCACAGATACGCAGTATTTT
cdr3_aa: CASSLVAGGSTDTQYF

cdr3_length: 14
v_call: TRBV9
d_call: -
j_call: TRBJ1-1
clone_size: -
cdr3_nt: TGTGCCAGCAGCGTATCCCCCCTGTACACTGAAGCTTTCTTT
cdr3_aa: CASSVSPLYTEAFF

cdr3_length: 17
v_call: TRBV4-1
d_call: -
j_call: TRBJ1-2
clone_size: -
cdr3_nt: TGCGCCAGCAGCCATTATTTAGCGACAGGCAAGTCCTATGGCTACACCTTC
cdr3_aa: CASSHYLATGKSYGYTF

cdr3_length: 15
v_call: TRBV28
d_call: TRBD1
j_call: TRBJ1-4
clone_size: -
cdr3_nt: TGTGCCAGCACCCAACCGGGACAGGGAAGGGAAAAACTGTTTTTT
cdr3_aa: CASTQPGQGREKLFF

cdr3_length: 13
v_call: TRBV6-2/TRBV6-3
d_call: -
j_call: TRBJ1-3
clone_size: -
cdr3_nt: TGTGCCAGCAGTTACACAGGCGGAAACACCATATATTTT
cdr3_aa: CASSYTGGNTIYF